These 18 T cell receptor beta chains came from one sample sequenced in a study of cytomegalovirus exposure and HLA in healthy donors. PCR was performed using 60 Vbeta and 13 Jbeta primers. The repertoire was sequenced with immunoSEQ multiplex PCR; TCRdb's copy has only in-frame clones and lacks some. The sample contains fewer than 350,000 clones, about 90% of which appear only once. The sequenced material came from PBMCs. The source of these receptors is a woman aged 18-29 years in good health and CMV-seronegative.

In DNA, the CDR3 is TGTGCCAGCAGCTTCAGTGATGGAAACACCATATATTTT. This codes for CASSFSDGNTIYF. J is TRBJ1-3 and V is TRBV11-2, with D unresolved. Trimming removed 3 bases at V and 3 bases at J, with 6 bases between. The germline V gene has CDR1 SGHAT and CDR2 FQNNGV. This CDR3 spans 13 amino acids.

V gene TRBV5-6 combines with J gene TRBJ2-1; D perhaps matches TRBD1 (5 bases). Germline V CDR1 and CDR2: SGHDT, YYEEEE. V lost 6 bases to trimming and J lost 5 bases, with 12 bases between them. The CDR3 covers 13 residues. The CDR3 sequence is CASTLRRDNEQFF. CDR3 in DNA: TGTGCCAGCACCCTCCGCAGGGACAATGAGCAGTTCTTC.

CDR3 in DNA: TGTGCCAGCAGCCCTTTTGCAGATACGCAGTATTTT. This gives the protein CASSPFADTQYF. The chain has TRBV5-5 and TRBJ2-3; D is uncertain. Germline-derived CDR1 and CDR2 are SGHKS and YYEKEE (reference sequence). The CDR3 sequence is 12 residues long. Deletions cut 4 bases from V and 4 bases from J, with 7 bases between.

The chain recombines TRBV5-1 with TRBJ2-2, with 10 bases identical to TRBD2. V was clipped by 5 bases and J by 5 bases; unmatched bases: 6. Germline values: CDR1 SGHRS, CDR2 YFSETQ. The CDR3 loop spans 15 amino acids. The DNA of the CDR3 is TGCGCCAGCAGAAGCGGGGGGGCCCAAACCGGGGAGCTGTTTTTT. Translation gives CASRSGGAQTGELFF.

The rearrangement uses TRBV2 and TRBJ2-5; a possible D gene is TRBD1 (6 bases). The V and J ends lost 0 bases and 5 bases respectively, with 19 bases between them. Germline CDR1 is SNHLY and CDR2 is FYNNEI. This CDR3 has 17 amino acids. CDR3: CASSEAGILGAGETQYF. The CDR3 nucleotides read TGTGCCAGCAGTGAAGCGGGGATCTTGGGGGCCGGTGAGACCCAGTACTTC.

V is TRBV19 and J is TRBJ2-1; TRBD2 might be the D (5 bases). The CDR3 spans 14 residues. Trimming shortened V by 5 bases and J by 2 bases, and 10 bases separated the two germline ends. The germline gives CDR1 LNHDA, CDR2 SQIVND (reference sequence). The CDR3 DNA follows: TGTGCCAGTAGTCCGGGGTTCCCCTACAATGAGCAGTTCTTC. It encodes CASSPGFPYNEQFF.

The V call is TRBV27, the J call TRBJ1-6; the D gene is possibly TRBD1 (5 bases). Trimming shortened V by 1 base and J by 6 bases, and 13 bases separated the two germline ends. The CDR3 length is 16 residues. Germline CDR1 reads MNHEY; CDR2 reads SMNVEV (reference sequence). The DNA of the CDR3 is TGTGCCAGCAGTTTATTGGGTGCAGGGTTTAATTCACCCCTCCACTTT. Encoded protein: CASSLLGAGFNSPLHF.

The V call is TRBV14, the J call TRBJ1-2, with unresolved D. This CDR3 spans 13 amino acids. V dropped 4 bases and J dropped 3 bases, with 9 bases sitting between them. Germline lookup yields CDR1 SGHDN and CDR2 FVKESK. CDR3 protein: CASSPRRYYGYTF. CDR3 coding DNA: TGTGCCAGCAGCCCGAGGCGGTACTATGGCTACACCTTC.

The rearrangement links TRBV4-1 to TRBJ2-7, with D possibly matching TRBD1 (6 bases). The CDR3 sequence is 12 residues long. V shed 4 bases and J shed 4 bases, with 8 bases lying between them. The germline V gene has CDR1 MGHRA and CDR2 YSYEKL. The CDR3, as DNA: TGCGCCAGCAGCCTGGACAGTTACGAGCAGTACTTC. Its translation: CASSLDSYEQYF.

V gene TRBV10-1 combines with J gene TRBJ2-1; 8 bases are a match to TRBD2. V shed 4 bases and J 8 bases; nucleotides not matched to a gene: 10. The germline gives CDR1 WNHNN, CDR2 SYGVQD (reference sequence). The CDR3 covers 15 residues. In DNA, the CDR3 is TGCGCCAGCAGTGGGTCAAGCGGGGGTATCGATGAGCAGTTCTTC. It encodes CASSGSSGGIDEQFF.

The chain uses TRBV7-6 and TRBJ1-2; 7 bases match TRBD1. CDR3 length: 15 residues. Trimming removed 5 bases from V and 1 base from J; junction bases left unmatched: 7. Germline loops: CDR1 SGHVS, CDR2 FNYEAQ. Here the CDR3 reads CASSLGTDINYGYTF. The CDR3 bases are TGTGCCAGCAGCCTCGGGACAGACATTAACTATGGCTACACCTTC.

This chain links TRBV5-8 with TRBJ1-5; 9 bases are shared with TRBD1. The germline CDR1 and CDR2 sequences are SGHTS and YDEGEE. Losses at the gene ends were 1 base for V and 9 bases for J; bases not matched to a gene: 17. CDR3 length: 18 residues. The DNA for the CDR3 is TGTGCCAGCAGCTTGAAGGGACAGGGAAGGAAGACAATCGGGCCCCAGCATTTT. This encodes CASSLKGQGRKTIGPQHF.

The rearrangement links TRBV7-9 to TRBJ2-7; no reliable D call. The CDR3 runs 11 residues. Per the germline V gene, CDR1 is SEHNR and CDR2 is FQNEAQ (reference sequence). V gave up 1 base and J gave up 5 bases, with 3 bases separating them. The CDR3 spells CASSLVDEQYF. CDR3 in DNA: TGTGCCAGCAGCTTAGTCGACGAGCAGTACTTC.

This rearrangement joins TRBV5-1 to TRBJ2-1; 11 nucleotides align to TRBD2. The CDR3 is made up of 16 amino acids. V trimming: 1 base; J trimming: 6 bases; junction bases outside the gene matches: 6. Germline lookup yields CDR1 SGHRS and CDR2 YFSETQ. The CDR3 reads CASSLPLAGGLNEQFF. The CDR3, as DNA: TGCGCCAGCAGCTTGCCCCTAGCGGGGGGCCTCAATGAGCAGTTCTTC.

The chain combines TRBV2 with TRBJ1-1; maybe TRBD1 (5 bases). V lost 10 bases to trimming and J lost 2 bases, with 14 bases between them. This CDR3 region has 13 residues. Germline lookup yields CDR1 SNHLY and CDR2 FYNNEI. This CDR3 is CATSRGGNTEAFF. CDR3 in DNA: TGTGCCACCTCCCGGGGGGGAAACACTGAAGCTTTCTTT.

This clone was found a few times. V usage is TRBV6-5 and J usage is TRBJ2-7, with 10 bases aligning to TRBD1. CDR1 MNHEY and CDR2 SVGAGI come from the germline V gene. The length of the CDR3 is 14 residues. V was clipped by 5 bases and J by 3 bases; unmatched bases: 4. In DNA form, the CDR3 reads TGTGCCAGCAGTGGACAGGGGGAGGTCTACGAGCAGTACTTC. This codes for CASSGQGEVYEQYF.

The V call is TRBV6-6, the J call TRBJ2-1, with D maybe TRBD2 (5 bases). Trimming shortened V by 7 bases and J by 8 bases, and 15 bases separated the two germline ends. The CDR3 sequence is 13 residues long. CDR1 MNHNY and CDR2 SVGAGI come from the germline V gene (reference sequence). The CDR3 sequence is CASTTLDIDEQFF. In DNA form, the CDR3 reads TGTGCCAGCACCACACTAGATATTGATGAGCAGTTCTTC.

This chain connects TRBV2 to TRBJ1-5; TRBD1 aligns across 11 bases. This CDR3 is built from 15 residues. Germline CDR1 SNHLY, CDR2 FYNNEI. V was clipped by 6 bases and J by 7 bases; unmatched bases: 8. The CDR3 coding sequence is TGTGCCAGCAGCGATGGACAGGGGGCATGGCAGCCCCAGCATTTT. Translated, it gives CASSDGQGAWQPQHF.